A single sample gave rise to the 11 T cell receptor beta chains below, sequenced in a study of blood T cell repertoires in COVID-19 (dated by TCRdb to about 2020). Library method: the immunoSEQ multiplex PCR assay. Here the immuneACCESS table is served through TCRdb, limited to in-frame sequences with V and J called. Missing clones are a known gap in these copies; in checked studies unresolved V genes cover under half, and the rest lacks a known reason. The sample table records 86,000 or so clones; 79% of these occur just once. The ten biggest clones cover 11% of the sample. The sample taken for sequencing was peripheral blood. The receptors derive from a man in his sixties or seventies with acute or convalescent COVID-19.

The chain is built from TRBV30 and TRBJ1-5, with a weak D call TRBD1 (5 bases). The CDR3 spans 15 residues. The V and J ends lost 0 bases and 4 bases respectively, with 13 bases between them. Germline CDR1 GTSNPN, CDR2 SVGIG (reference sequence). The CDR3: CAWSVQAGLNQPQHF. In DNA, the CDR3 is TGTGCCTGGAGTGTGCAAGCAGGGTTAAATCAGCCCCAGCATTTT.

The rearrangement joins TRBV19 to TRBJ2-7; the D gene is possibly TRBD2 (6 bases). The germline V gene encodes CDR1 LNHDA and CDR2 SQIVND (reference sequence). Between the trimmed V and J ends, which lost 5 bases and 2 bases, there was a span of 10 bases. This CDR3 has 13 residues. The CDR3 region is CASSRGLTYEQYF. DNA for the CDR3: TGTGCCAGTAGTCGGGGACTCACCTACGAGCAGTACTTC.

The V call is TRBV5-1, the J call TRBJ1-2; 8 bases match TRBD1. This CDR3 is 13 amino acids long. The junction had 1 base not matched to a gene; V was cut back by 3 bases and J by 3 bases. CDR1 and CDR2 (germline): SGHRS, YFSETQ. The CDR3 DNA reads as TGCGCCAGCAGCTCACAGGGGGACTATGGCTACACCTTC. Its protein product is CASSSQGDYGYTF.

This clone was detected a few times. The gene calls are TRBV6-5 and TRBJ2-5, with 9 bases matching TRBD2. Germline V gene data show CDR1 as MNHEY and CDR2 as SVGAGI. The ends lost 7 bases at V and 5 bases at J; junction bases unmatched: 11. The CDR3 runs 15 residues. CDR3 in DNA: TGTGCCAGCACCTCCCTCTGGCGGGGGGGGGAGACCCAGTACTTC. Protein: CASTSLWRGGETQYF.

J is TRBJ2-7 and V is TRBV28; D is perhaps TRBD1 (6 bases). V dropped 3 bases and J dropped 2 bases, with 14 bases sitting between them. The CDR3 spans 15 residues. CDR1 and CDR2 (germline): MDHEN, SYDVKM. CDR3 sequence reads: CASSLRSGQPYEQYV. The DNA of the CDR3 is TGTGCCAGCAGTTTGAGGTCCGGACAGCCCTACGAGCAGTACGTC.

V gene TRBV3-1 (or the pseudogene TRBV3-2) combines with J gene TRBJ1-1; tentatively, D is TRBD1 (6 bases). V lost 0 bases and J 1 base, leaving 15 bases between the germline ends. The CDR3 is made up of 17 amino acids. CDR1 and CDR2 from the germline V gene are LGHDT and YNNKEL (reference sequence). CDR3 amino acids: CASSQDFYRERNTEAFF. The CDR3 region has the DNA TGTGCCAGCAGCCAAGATTTTTACAGGGAAAGGAACACTGAAGCTTTCTTT.

Only a few counts were recorded for this clone. The V and J genes are TRBV21-1 and TRBJ2-7; the table calls TRBD1, which could not be checked here. TRBV21-1 corresponds to a pseudogene. The CDR3 spans 13 residues. Here the CDR3 DNA reads TGTGCCAGCAGCAAAGGCAGGGTCTACGAGCAGTACGTC. Residues: CASSKGRVYEQYV.

This clone has just a few counts. The chain is built from TRBV28 and TRBJ2-1; D not certain. CDR3 length: 13 residues. Trimming shortened V by 10 bases and J by 3 bases, and 13 bases separated the two germline ends. In germline, CDR1 is MDHEN, CDR2 SYDVKM. The CDR3 bases are TGTGCCACCTCGCAGGTGAACTACAATGAGCAGTTCTTC. It yields the protein CATSQVNYNEQFF.

V gene TRBV4-1 combines with J gene TRBJ2-1; D uncertain. The CDR3 totals 13 residues. Trimming stripped 1 base from V and 3 bases from J, with 4 bases between. Germline lookup yields CDR1 MGHRA and CDR2 YSYEKL. DNA for the CDR3: TGCGCCAGCAGCCAAGCCTTCTACAATGAGCAGTTCTTC. Translation: CASSQAFYNEQFF.

The rearrangement links TRBV5-1 to TRBJ2-2; a weak D match, TRBD1 (7 bases). The CDR3 is 14 residues long. Per the germline V gene, CDR1 is SGHRS and CDR2 is YFSETQ. V gave up 4 bases and J gave up 6 bases, with 13 bases separating them. Here the CDR3 reads CASSESRGAGELFF. The CDR3 region has the DNA TGCGCCAGCAGCGAATCCAGGGGGGCCGGGGAGCTGTTTTTT.

V usage is TRBV2 and J usage is TRBJ1-2; D unclear. Germline V gene lookup returns CDR1 SNHLY and CDR2 FYNNEI. This CDR3 is built from 15 residues. With 5 bases removed from V and 3 bases from J, the gap between germline ends came to 16 bases. The CDR3 DNA reads TGTGCCAGCAGTTCTCCCCTAACAGTAGACTATGGCTACACCTTC. Translating gives CASSSPLTVDYGYTF.